The entry below describes one T cell receptor beta chain. The sample is drawn from a study of OX40 agonist ivuxolimab in advanced cancers. Overall study context: Three patients got partial responses; one had hepatocellular carcinoma and two had cutaneous melanoma.

This table comes from immunoSEQ multiplex PCR, and its TCRdb copy is limited to in-frame clones, with some not included. The profile shows roughly 58,000 clones, 87% of them singletons. CDR1 is MDHEN and CDR2 is SYDVKM in the germline V gene. The junction had 8 bases not matched to a gene; V was cut back by 3 bases and J by 7 bases. The CDR3 sequence is 15 residues long. This sequence joins TRBV28 and TRBJ2-1; TRBD2 agrees at 8 bases. This TCR was sampled from an adult with an advanced solid tumor such as melanoma, head and neck, liver or kidney cancer. Sequenced material: CD4+ or CD8+ T cells sorted from blood, taken in a trial of the OX40 agonist ivuxolimab. The CDR3, as DNA: TGTGCCAGCAGTTTCACGGGGGGGGCGAAAAATGAGCAGTTCTTC. Its translation is CASSFTGGAKNEQFF.